The 7 T cell receptor beta chains below were found in one sample sequenced in a study of blood T cell repertoires in COVID-19. The method was immunoSEQ multiplex PCR; TCRdb's version includes in-frame clones alone and lacks a portion of them. The profile shows some 150,000 clones, roughly 85% of them singletons. Sequenced material: peripheral blood. These receptors were taken from a man in his 70s with acute or convalescent COVID-19.

The gene calls are TRBV5-1 and TRBJ2-1, with D perhaps matching TRBD1 (6 bases). Germline values: CDR1 SGHRS, CDR2 YFSETQ. Trimming left V 2 bases short and J 2 bases short, with 11 bases between. The CDR3 length is 15 residues. The CDR3 reads CASSFRTDPYNEQFF. The CDR3 bases are TGCGCCAGCAGCTTCCGGACAGACCCCTACAATGAGCAGTTCTTC.

V and J are TRBV4-1 and TRBJ2-7; 7 bases line up with TRBD1. CDR3 size: 13 residues. V shed 4 bases and J 1 base; nucleotides not matched to a gene: 1. The V gene's germline CDR1 is MGHRA and CDR2 YSYEKL. CDR3 protein: CASSRQGSYEQYF. The DNA of the CDR3 is TGCGCCAGCAGCCGACAGGGATCCTACGAGCAGTACTTC.

V gene TRBV6-5 combines with J gene TRBJ1-6; D is perhaps TRBD1 (5 bases). Per the germline V gene, CDR1 is MNHEY and CDR2 is SVGAGI. This CDR3 comprises 14 residues. Trimming removed 6 bases from V and 9 bases from J, with 15 bases in between. CDR3 DNA sequence: TGTGCCAGCAGGCAGGGAGGAGGCGGTTCACCCCTCCACTTT. Encoded protein: CASRQGGGGSPLHF.

The chain joins TRBV11-3 to TRBJ2-1; a possible D gene is TRBD1 (6 bases). V lost 4 bases and J 4 bases, leaving 20 bases between the germline ends. This CDR3 has 17 amino acids. CDR1 and CDR2 from the germline V gene are SGHNT and YENEEA. This CDR3 reads CASSSTIGQTKYNEQFF. The CDR3 DNA sequence: TGTGCCAGCAGCTCAACGATCGGACAGACTAAGTACAATGAGCAGTTCTTC. The variable domain in full, completed from reference TRBV11-3 and TRBJ2-1, reads EAGVVQSPRYKIIEKKQPVAFWCNPISGHNTLYWYLQNLGQGPELLIRYENEEAVDDSQLPKDRFSAERLKGVDSTLKIQPAELGDSAVYLCASSSTIGQTKYNEQFFGPGTRLTVL.

V gene TRBV18 combines with J gene TRBJ2-7; D is perhaps TRBD1 (6 bases). The ends were cut back, 0 bases at V and 4 bases at J, with 10 bases in the middle. Germline CDR1 is KGHSH and CDR2 is LQKENI. The CDR3 is 14 amino acids. CDR3 protein: CASSPPGTPYEQYF. DNA of the CDR3: TGTGCCAGCTCACCACCTGGGACACCTTACGAGCAGTACTTC. Together with reference TRBV18 and TRBJ2-7, the CDR3 gives the full variable domain: NAGVMQNPRHLVRRRGQEARLRCSPMKGHSHVYWYRQLPEEGLKFMVYLQKENIIDESGMPKERFSAEFPKEGPSILRIQQVVRGDSAAYFCASSPPGTPYEQYFGPGTRLTVT.

The chain recombines TRBV7-9 with TRBJ2-5; the match to TRBD1 covers 9 bases. After removal of 4 bases from V and 5 bases from J, the junction contained 11 bases not matched to a gene. The CDR3 is 16 residues long. The V gene's germline CDR1 is SEHNR and CDR2 FQNEAQ (reference sequence). CDR3 in DNA: TGTGCCAGCAGCTCCACGGACAGGGGAGCAGGGGAGACCCAGTACTTC. Translated: CASSSTDRGAGETQYF.

The rearrangement links TRBV30 to TRBJ1-2, with D tentatively TRBD1 (6 bases). V gave up 1 base and J gave up 3 bases, with 12 bases separating them. Germline assignment: CDR1 GTSNPN and CDR2 SVGIG (reference sequence). The CDR3 runs 14 residues. The CDR3 sequence: CAWSDQTGDYGYTF. The CDR3 DNA follows: TGTGCCTGGAGTGACCAGACAGGCGACTATGGCTACACCTTC.